There are many counts of the clone carrying this T cell receptor (beta chain). TCRdb processed the 5' RACE reads anew with MiXCR; each CDR3 protein has one entry. The table records about 58,000 distinct CDR3 sequences, 12% of them present only once. The sample comes from a study of early T cells in non-severe SARS-CoV-2 infection. Germline CDR1 ENHRY, CDR2 SYGVKD. The CDR3 contains 16 residues. Trimming cost V 6 bases and J 1 base, with 18 bases left between them. J is TRBJ1-1 and V is TRBV10-3; D perhaps matches TRBD1 (5 bases). The TCR originated in an adult who was a healthcare worker with PCR-confirmed SARS-CoV-2 infection or an uninfected control (not recorded which). The donor label of this sample is uncertain. Here the sequenced sample was whole blood, taken at baseline. CDR3 coding DNA: TGTGCCATCAGGGGGGAACCCCCTCTCCCGAACACTGAAGCTTTCTTT. It yields the protein CAIRGEPPLPNTEAFF.